This is a list of T cell receptor beta chains from one sample in a study of OX40 agonist ivuxolimab in advanced cancers. Here immunoSEQ multiplex PCR was the method, and the copy in TCRdb shows in-frame clones only, minus some. The profile shows tens of thousands of clones, 80% to 85% of them singletons. This specimen consisted of CD4+ or CD8+ T cells sorted from blood, obtained in a trial of the OX40 agonist ivuxolimab. The receptors shown here come from an adult with an advanced solid tumor such as melanoma, head and neck, liver or kidney cancer. Each CDR3 is given with its conserved first and last residue. Fields, in order: D gene, J gene, clone size, V gene, CDR3 protein, CDR3 DNA. D genes are given only for firm matches. A row's size may be missing; if present it is once, few, many or a size class.

d_call: TRBD1
j_call: TRBJ1-2
clone_size: -
v_call: TRBV5-1
cdr3_aa: CASSPTGVGGGYTF
cdr3_nt: TGCGCCAGCAGCCCGACAGGGGTGGGTGGTGGCTACACCTTC

d_call: TRBD1
j_call: TRBJ2-2
clone_size: -
v_call: TRBV7-8
cdr3_aa: CASSRPGQTNTGELFF
cdr3_nt: TGTGCCAGCAGCCGACCGGGACAGACGAACACCGGGGAGCTGTTTTTT

d_call: TRBD2
j_call: TRBJ2-3
clone_size: -
v_call: TRBV7-9
cdr3_aa: CASKSGLAGPDTQYF
cdr3_nt: TGTGCCAGCAAATCAGGACTAGCGGGGCCAGATACGCAGTATTTT

d_call: -
j_call: TRBJ1-5
clone_size: -
v_call: TRBV28
cdr3_aa: CASSFSGAGDQPQHF
cdr3_nt: TGTGCCAGCAGTTTCTCCGGGGCCGGGGATCAGCCCCAGCATTTT

d_call: -
j_call: TRBJ2-2
clone_size: -
v_call: TRBV27
cdr3_aa: CASSYAGNTGELFF
cdr3_nt: TGTGCCAGCAGTTATGCAGGAAACACCGGGGAGCTGTTTTTT

d_call: -
j_call: TRBJ2-1
clone_size: -
v_call: TRBV5-6
cdr3_aa: CASSLGGEQFF
cdr3_nt: TGTGCCAGCAGCTTAGGAGGGGAGCAGTTCTTC

d_call: -
j_call: TRBJ2-5
clone_size: few
v_call: TRBV27
cdr3_aa: CASSLSLSGIGQTQYF
cdr3_nt: TGTGCCAGCAGTTTATCCTTATCCGGGATAGGTCAGACCCAGTACTTC

d_call: -
j_call: TRBJ2-3
clone_size: -
v_call: TRBV4-2
cdr3_aa: CASSQDLLSTDTQYF
cdr3_nt: TGTGCCAGCAGCCAAGATCTGTTGAGCACAGATACGCAGTATTTT

d_call: -
j_call: TRBJ2-2
clone_size: -
v_call: TRBV15
cdr3_aa: CATSRERTNSNTGELFF
cdr3_nt: TGTGCCACCAGCAGAGAAAGGACCAACTCGAACACCGGGGAGCTGTTTTTT

d_call: TRBD2
j_call: TRBJ2-3
clone_size: -
v_call: TRBV2
cdr3_aa: CASMGLAGEGPDTQYF
cdr3_nt: TGTGCCAGCATGGGACTAGCGGGAGAGGGGCCAGATACGCAGTATTTT

d_call: -
j_call: TRBJ2-5
clone_size: once
v_call: TRBV7-8
cdr3_aa: CASSHERVAETQYF
cdr3_nt: TGTGCCAGCAGCCATGAAAGGGTGGCGGAGACCCAGTACTTC

d_call: -
j_call: TRBJ2-7
clone_size: -
v_call: TRBV6-1
cdr3_aa: CASSEAGSGYEQYF
cdr3_nt: TGTGCCAGCAGTGAAGCGGGTAGCGGCTACGAGCAGTACTTC

d_call: TRBD1
j_call: TRBJ1-1
clone_size: -
v_call: TRBV27
cdr3_aa: CASSPLHRGNTEAFF
cdr3_nt: TGTGCCAGCAGTCCTCTTCACAGGGGAAACACTGAAGCTTTCTTT

d_call: -
j_call: TRBJ2-1
clone_size: -
v_call: TRBV5-4
cdr3_aa: CASRTQGGYNEQFF
cdr3_nt: TGTGCCAGCAGGACCCAGGGGGGTTACAATGAGCAGTTCTTC

d_call: TRBD1
j_call: TRBJ1-2
clone_size: -
v_call: TRBV7-2
cdr3_aa: CASSSTGDGYTF
cdr3_nt: TGTGCCAGCAGCTCGACAGGGGATGGCTACACCTTC

d_call: -
j_call: TRBJ2-1
clone_size: -
v_call: TRBV27
cdr3_aa: CASSLGPNNEQFF
cdr3_nt: TGTGCCAGCAGTTTGGGACCCAACAATGAGCAGTTCTTC

d_call: -
j_call: TRBJ2-7
clone_size: -
v_call: TRBV30
cdr3_aa: CAWSGGNSYEQYF
cdr3_nt: TGTGCCTGGAGTGGTGGGAACAGCTACGAGCAGTACTTC